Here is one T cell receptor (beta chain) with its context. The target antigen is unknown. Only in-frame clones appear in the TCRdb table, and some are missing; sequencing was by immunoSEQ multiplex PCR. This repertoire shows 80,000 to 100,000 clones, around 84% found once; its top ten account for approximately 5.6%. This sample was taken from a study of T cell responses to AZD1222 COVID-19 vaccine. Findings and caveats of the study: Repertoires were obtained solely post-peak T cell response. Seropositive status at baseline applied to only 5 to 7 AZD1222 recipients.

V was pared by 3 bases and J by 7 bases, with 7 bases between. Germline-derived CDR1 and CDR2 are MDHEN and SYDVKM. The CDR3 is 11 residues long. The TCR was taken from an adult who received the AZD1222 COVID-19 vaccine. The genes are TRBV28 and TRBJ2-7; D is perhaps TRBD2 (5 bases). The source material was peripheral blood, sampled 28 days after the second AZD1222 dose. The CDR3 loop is CASSFSGEQYF. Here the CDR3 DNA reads TGTGCCAGCAGTTTTTCGGGGGAGCAGTACTTC.